This TCR beta chain was obtained from a study of T cell changes during pregnancy in multiple sclerosis. Germline CDR1 and CDR2: SNHLY and FYNNEI. V was pared by 6 bases and J by 4 bases, with 13 bases between. The CDR3 length is 15 residues. Repertoires were generated with immunoSEQ multiplex PCR, while TCRdb's copy carries only in-frame clones and drops some. Altogether roughly 80,000 clones are present, 93% being singletons, with the ten largest covering more than 2.5%. The V gene is TRBV2, the J gene TRBJ2-6; D gene ambiguous. The clonotype originates from a female donor with multiple sclerosis, enrolled in a pregnancy study. This specimen consisted of peripheral blood, obtained in the second trimester of pregnancy. The CDR3 DNA reads TGTGCCAGCAGGATAGGAGCGTCCGGGGCCAACGTCCTGACTTTC. Protein: CASRIGASGANVLTF.